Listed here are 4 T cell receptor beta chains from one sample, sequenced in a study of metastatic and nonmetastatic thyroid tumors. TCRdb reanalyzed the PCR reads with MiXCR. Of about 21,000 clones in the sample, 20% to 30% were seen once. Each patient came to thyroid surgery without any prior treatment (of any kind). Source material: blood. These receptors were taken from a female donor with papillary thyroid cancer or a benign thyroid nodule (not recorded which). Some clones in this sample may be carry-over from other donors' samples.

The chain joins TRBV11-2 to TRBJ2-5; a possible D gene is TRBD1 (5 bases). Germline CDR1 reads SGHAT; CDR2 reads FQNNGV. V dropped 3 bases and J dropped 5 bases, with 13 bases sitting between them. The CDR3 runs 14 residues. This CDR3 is CASSFAGHAETQYF. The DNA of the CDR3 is TGTGCCAGCAGCTTCGCTGGACATGCGGAGACCCAGTACTTC.

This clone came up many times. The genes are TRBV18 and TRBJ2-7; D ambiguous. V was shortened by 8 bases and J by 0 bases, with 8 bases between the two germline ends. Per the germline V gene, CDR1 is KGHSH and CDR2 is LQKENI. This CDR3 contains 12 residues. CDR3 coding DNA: TGTGCCAGCCGAGGTAGCTCCTACGAGCAGTACTTC. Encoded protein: CASRGSSYEQYF.

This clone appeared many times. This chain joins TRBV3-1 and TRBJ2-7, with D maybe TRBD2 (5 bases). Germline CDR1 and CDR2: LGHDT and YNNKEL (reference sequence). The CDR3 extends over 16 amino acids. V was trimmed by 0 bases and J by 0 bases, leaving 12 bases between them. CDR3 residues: CASSQDLAGYSYEQYF. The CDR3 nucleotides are TGTGCCAGCAGCCAAGATCTTGCGGGCTACTCCTACGAGCAGTACTTC.

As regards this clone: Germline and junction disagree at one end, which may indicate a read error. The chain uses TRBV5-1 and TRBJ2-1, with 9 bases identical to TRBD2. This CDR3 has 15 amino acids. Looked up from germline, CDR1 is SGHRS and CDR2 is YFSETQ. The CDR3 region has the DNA TGCGCCAGGAGCTTAGGAGCGGGAGGTCGTAATGAGCACTTCTTC. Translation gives CARSLGAGGRNEHFF.